The 30 T cell receptor beta chains reported below all come from one sample, sequenced in a study of T cells in women clearing cervical HPV infection. TCRdb keeps only in-frame clones here, not all; method: immunoSEQ multiplex PCR. The ten top clones account for about 5%, within a sample of some 40,000 clones. The sample was blood buffy coat. The source is a woman between 18 and 70 years old with a cervical HPV16 infection that either progressed to CIN3+ or cleared (not recorded which).

On this clone: Read data end 3 residues before the CDR3 end; the end is taken from the germline J gene. V is TRBV28 and J is TRBJ2-7, with 8 bases that match TRBD1. There are 16 residues in the CDR3. J gave up 2 bases and V 6 bases, and 12 bases lay outside the gene matches. Germline-derived CDR1 and CDR2 are MDHEN and SYDVKM. CDR3 sequence: CASSPVTGGKTYEQYF. CDR3 DNA, as far as it was read: TGTGCCAGCAGCCCCGTCACAGGGGGAAAAACCTACGAG. Full variable domain (missing parts from reference TRBV28 and TRBJ2-7): DVKVTQSSRYLVKRTGEKVFLECVQDMDHENMFWYRQDPGLGLRLIYFSYDVKMKEKGDIPEGYSVSREKKERFSLILESASTNQTSMYLCASSPVTGGKTYEQYFGPGTRLTVT.

A remark on this clone: The CDR3 end is not reached by the read, which stops 3 residues before it; the germline J gene fills it in. This sequence joins TRBV7-6 and TRBJ2-1; 10 positions match TRBD2. Per the germline V gene, CDR1 is SGHVS and CDR2 is FNYEAQ. This CDR3 is built from 16 residues. The V gene end was trimmed by 3 bases and the J gene end by 4 bases; junction bases not matched to a gene: 6. The CDR3 sequence: CASSFLSGGAYNEQFF. CDR3 bases read: TGTGCCAGCAGCTTCCTCAGCGGGGGGGCTTACAATGAG.

Comments on this clone: The read ends 3 residues early relative to the CDR3; the germline J gene fills the gap. This chain uses TRBV5-1 with TRBJ2-7; D gene unclear. CDR3 length equals 14 residues. V was trimmed by 1 base and J by 0 bases, leaving 8 bases between them. Germline CDR1 is SGHRS and CDR2 is YFSETQ. CDR3 bases read: TGCGCCAGCAGCTTGCTGGGCACCTCCTACGAG. This gives the protein CASSLLGTSYE. The CDR3 in full is CASSLLGTSYEQYF.

Remarks on this clone: The observed sequence ends 3 residues before the CDR3 terminus, with the missing tail filled in from the germline J gene. This chain uses TRBV2 with TRBJ2-2; 8 positions match TRBD2. This CDR3 spans 16 amino acids. The ends lost 6 bases at V and 4 bases at J; junction bases unmatched: 10. In germline, CDR1 is SNHLY, CDR2 FYNNEI. Incomplete CDR3 DNA: TGTGCCAGCAGGGAGACTAGCGTCTCACCCACCGGGGAG. Protein product: CASRETSVSPTGE. The full CDR3 is CASRETSVSPTGELFF.

As concerns this clone: The read halts 3 residues ahead of the CDR3 end, with the missing end drawn from the germline J gene. The rearrangement links TRBV5-1 to TRBJ1-1, with 10 bases that match TRBD1. CDR1 and CDR2 (germline): SGHRS, YFSETQ. Trimming removed 4 bases from V and 1 base from J; junction bases left unmatched: 1. CDR3 length: 14 residues. The CDR3 sequence is CASSRDRGNTEAFF. The sequenced CDR3 bases are TGCGCCAGCAGCCGGGACAGGGGGAACACTGAA.

Concerning this clone: The read ends 3 residues before the CDR3 terminus; that terminus is restored from the germline J gene. The genes are TRBV7-2 and TRBJ2-3; unclear D gene. This CDR3 contains 15 residues. Per the germline V gene, CDR1 is SGHTA and CDR2 is FQGNSA. Trimming removed 6 bases from V and 0 bases from J, with 13 bases in between. CDR3 protein: CASSRLGRSTDTQYF. The part of the CDR3 DNA that was read is TGTGCCAGCAGTCGGCTAGGCAGAAGCACAGATACG.

On this clone itself: The read falls 3 residues short of the CDR3 end, and the missing part is taken from the germline J gene. The rearrangement uses TRBV19 and TRBJ2-7; 9 positions match TRBD2. The CDR3 sequence is 14 residues long. V gave up 1 base and J gave up 3 bases; unmatched junction bases: 1. The germline V gene encodes CDR1 LNHDA and CDR2 SQIVND (reference sequence). This CDR3 reads CASSIGLADYEQYF. The covered CDR3 bases are TGTGCCAGTAGTATAGGACTAGCGGACTACGAG.

With respect to this clone: The CDR3 end falls 3 residues outside the read, so it is completed with the germline J gene. The rearrangement links TRBV15 to TRBJ2-6; 7 bases match TRBD1. Germline CDR1 is LNHNV and CDR2 is YYDKDF (reference sequence). The trim removed 5 bases at V and 4 bases at J, leaving 5 bases unmatched. The CDR3 sequence is 15 residues long. The CDR3: CATSRQGSGANVLTF. The part of the CDR3 DNA that was read is TGTGCCACCAGCCGACAGGGTTCCGGGGCCAACGTC.

Details on this clone: Coverage ceases 3 residues before the CDR3 finishes, and the germline J gene fills in the end. J is TRBJ2-3 and V is TRBV5-1; D is uncertain. There are 15 residues in the CDR3. V dropped 4 bases and J dropped 0 bases, with 12 bases sitting between them. CDR1 and CDR2 (germline): SGHRS, YFSETQ. The CDR3 sequence: CASSPAAASTDTQYF. CDR3 DNA (partial): TGCGCCAGCAGCCCCGCCGCGGCAAGCACAGATACG.

A note on this clone: Read data end 3 residues before the CDR3 end; the end is taken from the germline J gene. The rearrangement links TRBV5-1 to TRBJ2-1, with 12 nucleotides matching TRBD2. The germline V gene encodes CDR1 SGHRS and CDR2 YFSETQ. This CDR3 contains 16 residues. V shed 3 bases and J 9 bases; nucleotides not matched to a gene: 10. Partial CDR3 DNA: TGCGCCAGCAGCTCGGTGAACGGACTAGCGGGGACTGAG. It specifies CASSSVNGLAGTE. The full-length CDR3 reads as CASSSVNGLAGTEQFF.

As for this clone: The sequence runs out 3 residues before the end of the CDR3; the remainder is reconstructed from the germline J gene. The V call is TRBV20-1, the J call TRBJ2-1; possible D gene TRBD2, 7 bases. V gave up 7 bases and J gave up 4 bases, with 26 bases separating them. The germline gives CDR1 DFQATT, CDR2 SNEGSKA (reference sequence). The CDR3 has 17 residues. This CDR3 is CSVQGRESLLGYNEQFF. CDR3 bases read: TGCAGTGTTCAGGGGCGGGAGTCTCTGTTGGGTTACAATGAG.

For this clone: The read halts 3 residues ahead of the CDR3 end, with the missing end drawn from the germline J gene. The rearrangement joins TRBV29-1 to TRBJ2-7; 12 positions agree with TRBD1. The V and J ends lost 7 bases and 3 bases, in that order; junction bases with no gene match: 4. This CDR3 region has 13 residues. CDR1 is SQVTM and CDR2 is ANQGSEA in the germline V gene. CDR3 DNA (partial): TGCAGCGCGGGACAGGGGGCTGACTACGAG. It codes for CSAGQGADYE. The whole CDR3 region reads CSAGQGADYEQYF.

Regarding this clone: The read finishes 3 residues shy of the CDR3 end, and the germline J gene is used to complete it. The chain has TRBV5-1 and TRBJ2-7; D unclear. The CDR3 has 13 residues. The V end lost 0 bases, the J end lost 2 bases, and 6 bases lay between the germline ends. Germline CDR1 is SGHRS and CDR2 is YFSETQ. CDR3 DNA, as far as it was read: TGCGCCAGCAGCTTGGACACAACCTACGAG. Encoded protein: CASSLDTTYE. The CDR3 as a whole reads CASSLDTTYEQYF.

Notes on this clone: The read terminates 3 residues ahead of where the CDR3 ends, so the germline J gene completes it. The rearrangement joins TRBV27 to TRBJ2-7, with 7 positions matching TRBD2. There are 15 residues in the CDR3. Germline-derived CDR1 and CDR2 are MNHEY and SMNVEV (reference sequence). V lost 4 bases to trimming and J lost 2 bases; unmatched junction nucleotides: 8. The CDR3 sequence: CASSSFRGGTYEQYF. The sequenced CDR3 bases are TGTGCCAGCAGTTCATTCCGCGGGGGAACCTACGAG.

As regards this clone: One end of the junction is discordant with germline, which a read error may explain. The read ends 3 residues shy of where the CDR3 ends; the end is completed using the germline J gene. This chain connects TRBV7-9 to TRBJ2-3; D call uncertain. The length of the CDR3 is 12 residues. CDR1 is SEHNR, CDR2 FQNEAQ, per germline (reference sequence). This CDR3 reads CSSSPSTDTQYF. The covered CDR3 bases are TGTTCCAGCAGCCCGAGCACAGATACG.

Of note for this clone: Sequencing ends 3 residues short of the CDR3 end; the germline J gene provides the rest. The chain employs TRBV19 and TRBJ1-3, with TRBD1 matching over 9 bases. Germline V gene data show CDR1 as LNHDA and CDR2 as SQIVND (reference sequence). V dropped 7 bases and J dropped 0; count of bases not matched to a gene: 10. This CDR3 is built from 17 residues. The CDR3 sequence: CASKADRGMFSGNTIYF. CDR3 DNA, as far as it was read: TGTGCCAGTAAGGCGGACAGGGGAATGTTCTCTGGAAACACC. Complete variable domain (other parts from reference TRBV19 and TRBJ1-3): DGGITQSPKYLFRKEGQNVTLSCEQNLNHDAMYWYRQDPGQGLRLIYYSQIVNDFQKGDIAEGYSVSREKKESFPLTVTSAQKNPTAFYLCASKADRGMFSGNTIYFGEGSWLTVV.

To note about this clone: The read gets to within 3 residues of the CDR3 end, and the germline J gene fills in the rest. The rearrangement joins TRBV18 to TRBJ1-1; TRBD1 matches 8 bases. Germline V gene data show CDR1 as KGHSH and CDR2 as LQKENI. The CDR3 is 15 amino acids. Trimming at V came to 1 base and at J to 3 bases, leaving 4 bases not matched to a gene. The CDR3 bases that were read are TGTGCCAGCTCACCACTGGACAGGGCGGACACTGAA. Its protein product is CASSPLDRADTE. The full CDR3 is CASSPLDRADTEAFF.

In regard to this clone: With the read ending 3 residues before the CDR3 end, the germline J gene is used to fill in that end. The rearrangement joins TRBV5-5 to TRBJ2-1; a possible D gene is TRBD1 (5 bases). V lost 0 bases, J lost 6 bases, and 13 bases lay in between. The CDR3 has 15 residues. CDR1 is SGHKS, CDR2 YYEKEE, per germline (reference sequence). CDR3 bases read: TGTGCCAGCAGCTTGGGATGGCAGGGTGGCAATGAG. Translating gives CASSLGWQGGNE. In full, the CDR3 is CASSLGWQGGNEQFF.

Details on this clone: The read stops 3 residues short of the end of the CDR3; the missing end is completed from the germline J gene. V usage is TRBV18 and J usage is TRBJ2-1; the match to TRBD1 covers 7 bases. From germline, CDR1 is KGHSH and CDR2 LQKENI. CDR3 length equals 15 residues. V trimming: 5 bases; J trimming: 7 bases; junction bases outside the gene matches: 11. CDR3: CASSYRDSYNNEQFF. Incomplete CDR3 DNA: TGTGCCAGCTCATACCGGGACAGCTACAATAATGAG.

The CDR3 here is CASSGTAYNSPLHF. The sequenced CDR3 bases are TGTGCCAGTTCCGGGACAGCCTATAATTCACCC. The chain carries TRBV19 and TRBJ1-6, with 7 positions matching TRBD1. The sequence runs out 3 residues before the end of the CDR3; the remainder is reconstructed from the germline J gene. Germline values: CDR1 LNHDA, CDR2 SQIVND (reference sequence). The CDR3 is 14 amino acids. The V and J ends lost 8 bases and 2 bases, in that order; junction bases with no gene match: 3.

The covered CDR3 bases are TGTGCCAGCTCACCGACAGGGGACAGATCTTTCTCTGGGGCCAACGTC. Translated, it gives CASSPTGDRSFSGANV. The CDR3 reads in full as CASSPTGDRSFSGANVLTF. This rearrangement joins TRBV18 to TRBJ2-6; 8 bases fit TRBD1. Coverage ceases 3 residues before the CDR3 finishes, and the germline J gene fills in the end. Trimming cost V 3 bases and J 0 bases; bases outside gene matches: 10. The CDR3 loop spans 19 amino acids. Germline V gene sequence: CDR1 KGHSH, CDR2 LQKENI.

As regards this clone: The read comes to an end 3 residues before the CDR3 does, leaving the germline J gene to fill in the end. The J gene is TRBJ2-3, the V gene TRBV5-4; TRBD2 matches at 8 bases. Germline loops: CDR1 SGHNT, CDR2 YYREEE (reference sequence). CDR3 length: 16 residues. The ends lost 5 bases at V and 0 bases at J; junction bases unmatched: 8. The sequenced CDR3 bases are TGTGCCAGCAGTCTGCGCGGGGGGACCAGCACAGATACG. This codes for CASSLRGGTSTDT. From start to end, the CDR3 is CASSLRGGTSTDTQYF.

With regard to this clone: The CDR3 end is not reached by the read, which stops 3 residues before it; the germline J gene fills it in. The chain joins TRBV28 to TRBJ2-2; D perhaps matches TRBD2 (7 bases). The CDR3 extends over 15 amino acids. Looked up from germline, CDR1 is MDHEN and CDR2 is SYDVKM. Trimming removed 7 bases at V and 5 bases at J, with 17 bases between. CDR3 DNA, as far as it was read: TGTGCCAGCACACTCGGGGGGCGGGGGACCGGGGAG. This encodes CASTLGGRGTGE. The CDR3 in its entirety is CASTLGGRGTGELFF. The variable domain in full, with the rest retrieved from reference TRBV28 and TRBJ2-2, is DVKVTQSSRYLVKRTGEKVFLECVQDMDHENMFWYRQDPGLGLRLIYFSYDVKMKEKGDIPEGYSVSREKKERFSLILESASTNQTSMYLCASTLGGRGTGELFFGEGSRLTVL.

A note on this clone: The observed sequence ends 3 residues before the CDR3 terminus, with the missing tail filled in from the germline J gene. This chain links TRBV7-8 with TRBJ2-3; the D is unclear. Germline CDR1 and CDR2: SGHVS and FQNEAQ. This CDR3 region has 15 residues. V was clipped by 7 bases and J by 0 bases, with 14 bases between them. The CDR3 here is CASTQFPSSTDTQYF. The DNA read from the CDR3 is TGTGCCAGCACCCAGTTTCCCTCTAGCACAGATACG.

In the case of this clone: The read comes to an end 3 residues before the CDR3 does, leaving the germline J gene to fill in the end. This rearrangement joins TRBV29-1 to TRBJ1-2; 7 bases line up with TRBD1. Per germline, CDR1 SQVTM and CDR2 ANQGSEA. This CDR3 is 14 amino acids long. The CDR3 DNA, read in part, is TGCAGCGTTGAAGATAGACAGGGAAGCGGGAGC. Translated, it gives CSVEDRQGSGS. The entire CDR3 protein is CSVEDRQGSGSYTF.

The CDR3: CASSSMGMDTEAFF. The CDR3 bases that were read are TGTGCCAGCAGCTCAATGGGCATGGACACTGAA. The V call is TRBV5-4, the J call TRBJ1-1, with unresolved D. The DNA ends 3 residues before the CDR3 does, and the rest of the CDR3 is filled in from the germline J gene. The germline V and J ends were trimmed by 3 bases and 3 bases, with 12 bases remaining between them. Per the germline V gene, CDR1 is SGHNT and CDR2 is YYREEE (reference sequence). The CDR3 runs to 14 residues.

Regarding this clone: Read sequence stops 3 residues before the CDR3 end, and the germline J gene provides the missing end. V usage is TRBV30 and J usage is TRBJ2-7; D unresolved. Trimming removed 1 base at V and 5 bases at J, with 6 bases between. Looked up from germline, CDR1 is GTSNPN and CDR2 is SVGIG (reference sequence). This CDR3 is built from 11 residues. The DNA read from the CDR3 is TGTGCCTGGAGTGATCTTGACGAG. It specifies CAWSDLDE. The full CDR3 sequence reads CAWSDLDEQYF.

In the case of this clone: Coverage ceases 3 residues before the CDR3 finishes, and the germline J gene fills in the end. The chain couples TRBV5-1 to TRBJ2-2; D might be TRBD1 (5 bases). This CDR3 is built from 15 residues. Germline V lookup: CDR1 SGHRS, CDR2 YFSETQ. V was pared by 4 bases and J by 6 bases, with 16 bases between. The CDR3 loop is CASSPGSFIPGELFF. Partial CDR3 DNA: TGCGCCAGCAGCCCAGGGTCGTTTATTCCCGGGGAG.

Comment on this clone: The CDR3 goes on 3 residues after the read ends, and that part is filled in from the germline J gene. The rearrangement joins TRBV5-6 to TRBJ1-6, with 9 nucleotides matching TRBD1. The junction had 6 bases not matched to a gene; V was cut back by 4 bases and J by 10 bases. Germline-derived CDR1 and CDR2 are SGHDT and YYEEEE. This CDR3 is built from 14 residues. Partial CDR3 DNA: TGTGCCAGCAGCCTAGGGGACAGGGTATCACCC. Protein: CASSLGDRVSP. The CDR3, in full, reads CASSLGDRVSPLHF.

Note on this clone: The CDR3 goes on 3 residues after the read ends, and that part is filled in from the germline J gene. The chain carries TRBV27 and TRBJ1-1, with D tentatively TRBD1 (6 bases). Between the trimmed V and J ends, which lost 3 bases and 6 bases, there was a span of 17 bases. The CDR3 length is 15 residues. The germline CDR1 and CDR2 sequences are MNHEY and SMNVEV (reference sequence). The CDR3 is CASSLAGGRLAEAFF. CDR3 DNA, as far as it was read: TGTGCCAGCAGTTTGGCCGGGGGGCGCTTAGCTGAA.